This is a list of T cell receptor beta chains from one sample in a study of cytomegalovirus exposure and HLA in healthy donors. This table comes from immunoSEQ multiplex PCR, and its TCRdb copy is limited to in-frame clones, with some not included. The profile covers 250,000 to 350,000 clones, with 86% appearing a single time and about 4% taken by the ten largest. Specimen: PBMCs. The receptors originated from a man aged 35 to 55 in good health and CMV-seropositive. Each CDR3 is given with its conserved first and last residue. The D gene is left open where the match is weak. Expanded clones are given a class, and other clones once, few, many or no size at all.

TRBJ2-1 | - | TRBD2 | TRBV7-8 | CASNQGLAGVNEQFF | TGTGCCAGCAACCAGGGCCTAGCGGGAGTGAATGAGCAGTTCTTC
TRBJ2-3 | - | - | TRBV7-2 | CASSFSLRGTDTQYF | TGTGCCAGCAGCTTCTCGTTGCGGGGCACAGATACGCAGTATTTT
TRBJ2-3 | - | - | TRBV7-3 | CASSFRGSSADTQYF | TGTGCCAGCAGCTTTAGGGGCTCCTCCGCAGATACGCAGTATTTT
TRBJ2-7 | - | - | TRBV27 | CASSQRLAGSYEQYF | TGTGCCAGCAGCCAGAGACTGGCTGGTTCCTACGAGCAGTACTTC
TRBJ1-5 | - | - | TRBV28 | CASSDDRSNQPQHF | TGTGCCAGCAGTGATGACAGAAGCAATCAGCCCCAGCATTTT
TRBJ2-7 | - | TRBD1 | TRBV19 | CASSMGTGGFYEQYF | TGTGCCAGTAGTATGGGGACAGGGGGCTTCTACGAGCAGTACTTC
TRBJ1-1 | - | TRBD1 | TRBV29-1 | CSVNRGQHTEAFF | TGCAGCGTTAACAGGGGGCAACACACTGAAGCTTTCTTT
TRBJ2-1 | - | TRBD2 | TRBV25-1 | CASSESQTSGNEQFF | TGTGCCAGCAGTGAATCCCAGACTAGCGGCAATGAGCAGTTCTTC
TRBJ2-2 | - | TRBD2 | TRBV4-1 | CASSQERGRVSGSVAGELFF | TGCGCCAGCAGCCAAGAAAGAGGGCGGGTTAGCGGGAGTGTGGCCGGGGAGCTGTTTTTT
TRBJ2-7 | - | - | TRBV10-3 | CATVGAGAHYEQYF | TGTGCCACGGTCGGGGCGGGGGCCCACTACGAGCAGTACTTC
TRBJ1-5 | - | - | TRBV15 | CATSPRDTPNQPQHF | TGTGCCACCAGCCCTCGGGACACCCCTAATCAGCCCCAGCATTTT
TRBJ1-1 | - | - | TRBV27 | CASSSGGHLEAFF | TGTGCCAGCAGTTCGGGGGGACACCTTGAAGCTTTCTTT
TRBJ2-1 | - | - | TRBV6-5 | CASSRTRGPNNEQFF | TGTGCCAGCAGTAGGACGCGCGGGCCGAACAATGAGCAGTTCTTC
TRBJ1-2 | - | - | TRBV4-1 | CASSQVISGYGYTF | TGCGCCAGCAGCCAAGTAATTTCGGGGTATGGCTACACCTTC
TRBJ2-7 | - | - | TRBV27 | CASSLRAGYPYEQYF | TGTGCCAGCAGTTTAAGGGCGGGATACCCCTACGAGCAGTACTTC
TRBJ1-1 | - | TRBD1 | TRBV7-3 | CASSPSGGVYTEAFF | TGTGCCAGCAGCCCCTCAGGGGGCGTGTACACTGAAGCTTTCTTT
TRBJ2-5 | - | - | TRBV27 | CASSSQGQETQYF | TGTGCCAGCAGTTCCCAGGGGCAAGAGACCCAGTACTTC
TRBJ1-6 | - | - | TRBV9 | CASSGGGGGYNSPLHF | TGTGCCAGCAGCGGCGGTGGGGGGGGTTATAATTCACCCCTCCACTTT
TRBJ2-1 | - | TRBD2 | TRBV6-5 | CASTPDGRNNEQFF | TGTGCCAGCACGCCCGACGGGAGGAACAATGAGCAGTTCTTC
TRBJ2-3 | once | - | TRBV5-1 | CASRTGESADTQYF | TGCGCCAGCAGGACTGGAGAGAGCGCAGATACGCAGTATTTT
TRBJ2-1 | - | TRBD1 | TRBV2 | CASSIRDSSYNEQFF | TGTGCCAGCAGTATAAGGGACAGCTCCTACAATGAGCAGTTCTTC
TRBJ2-7 | few | TRBD2 | TRBV4-2 | CASSQAQTSHSYEQYF | TGTGCCAGCAGCCAAGCTCAGACTAGCCATAGCTACGAGCAGTACTTC
TRBJ2-2 | - | - | TRBV7-3 | CASSPRGAGMGELFF | TGTGCCAGCTCCCCTAGAGGGGCGGGAATGGGGGAGCTGTTTTTT
TRBJ2-6 | - | TRBD2 | TRBV9 | CASSVGPLAGVAGANVLTF | TGTGCCAGCAGCGTAGGCCCCCTAGCGGGAGTAGCTGGGGCCAACGTCCTGACTTTC
TRBJ2-3 | - | - | TRBV9 | CASSVGLELTDTQYF | TGTGCCAGCAGCGTAGGGCTGGAGTTGACAGATACGCAGTATTTT
TRBJ1-1 | - | - | TRBV2 | CASSEWGVGTEAFF | TGTGCCAGCAGTGAATGGGGGGTAGGGACTGAAGCTTTCTTT
TRBJ2-7 | - | TRBD1 | TRBV7-9 | CASTPHPGTGGEQYF | TGTGCCAGCACCCCCCACCCCGGGACAGGGGGGGAGCAGTACTTC
TRBJ2-6 | - | - | TRBV19 | CASKISGANVLTF | TGTGCCAGTAAAATCTCCGGGGCCAACGTCCTGACTTTC
TRBJ2-2 | - | TRBD1 | TRBV28 | CASSPKFQGGSFGELFF | TGTGCCAGCAGCCCTAAGTTCCAAGGGGGCTCCTTCGGGGAGCTGTTTTTT
TRBJ1-1 | - | - | TRBV10-1 | CASSDQGKAGTEAFF | TGCGCCAGCAGTGATCAGGGAAAGGCTGGGACTGAAGCTTTCTTT
TRBJ2-7 | - | - | TRBV6-4 | CASSASQGLEQYF | TGTGCCAGCAGTGCCTCACAGGGTCTCGAGCAGTACTTC
TRBJ2-7 | - | - | TRBV6-5 | CASSEARGYEQYF | TGTGCCAGCAGTGAGGCTAGGGGCTACGAGCAGTACTTC
TRBJ2-5 | - | TRBD1 | TRBV7-8 | CASSGTLDRGQETQYF | TGTGCCAGCAGCGGCACCCTGGACAGGGGACAAGAGACCCAGTACTTC
TRBJ2-7 | - | TRBD1 | TRBV5-1 | CASSLQGDEQYF | TGCGCCAGCAGCCTTCAGGGGGACGAGCAGTACTTC
TRBJ1-5 | - | - | TRBV6-1 | CASRPRGGGDQPQHF | TGTGCCAGCAGGCCACGTGGCGGGGGCGATCAGCCCCAGCATTTT
TRBJ2-2 | - | - | TRBV27 | CASSSIDRIGTGELFF | TGTGCCAGCAGTTCGATAGACAGGATCGGGACCGGGGAGCTGTTTTTT
TRBJ2-5 | - | TRBD2 | TRBV15 | CATSRGGRAGETQYF | TGTGCCACCAGCAGGGGCGGGAGGGCCGGAGAGACCCAGTACTTC
TRBJ2-7 | - | TRBD2 | TRBV7-2 | CASSYASGSSYEQYF | TGTGCCAGCAGCTACGCTAGCGGGAGCTCCTACGAGCAGTACTTC
TRBJ2-1 | - | - | TRBV6-5 | CASSYSGGSRKFF | TGTGCCAGCAGTTACTCTGGTGGGAGCCGAAAGTTCTTC